The source of this TCR beta chain is a study of response to subunit inactivated influenza vaccine. TCRdb recomputed calls from the RT-PCR reads with MiXCR, one row per CDR3 protein. This sample carries 500,000 to 550,000 distinct CDR3 sequences, approximately 7.7% of them seen once, and the ten largest clones take approximately 14%. The CDR3 length is 15 residues. Germline V gene lookup returns CDR1 DFQATT and CDR2 SNEGSKA (reference sequence). This clonotype was seen more than once but under ten times. Its specificity is unknown. Sequence at one end of the junction differs from germline and may be a read error. Points from the study as a whole: Seasonal influenza vaccination, on each occasion, was suggested by the authors to recruit few new T cells.

Sequenced here: PBMCs from blood, sampled about 23 months after vaccination. The receptor comes from a man between 50 and 70 years old who received an inactivated influenza vaccine. The chain links TRBV20-1 to TRBJ2-5; 8 bases line up with TRBD1. The CDR3 loop reads CSARGQGLWLETQYF. The CDR3 DNA reads as TGCAGTGCAAGAGGACAGGGTTTATGGTTAGAGACCCAGTACTTC.